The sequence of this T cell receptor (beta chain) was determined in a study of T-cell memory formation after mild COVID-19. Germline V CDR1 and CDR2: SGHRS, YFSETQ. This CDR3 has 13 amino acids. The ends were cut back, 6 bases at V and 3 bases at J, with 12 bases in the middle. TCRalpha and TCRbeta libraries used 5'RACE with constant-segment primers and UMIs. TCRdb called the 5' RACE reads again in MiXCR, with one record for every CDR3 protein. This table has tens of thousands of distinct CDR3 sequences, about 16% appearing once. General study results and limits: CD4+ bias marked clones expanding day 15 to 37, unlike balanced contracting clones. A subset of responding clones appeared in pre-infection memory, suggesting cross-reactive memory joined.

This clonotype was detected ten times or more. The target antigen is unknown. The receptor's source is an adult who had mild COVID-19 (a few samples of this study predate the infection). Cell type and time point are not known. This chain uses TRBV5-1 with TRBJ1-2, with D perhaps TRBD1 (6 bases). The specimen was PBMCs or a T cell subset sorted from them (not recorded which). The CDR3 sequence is CASTPGQYYGYTF. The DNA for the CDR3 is TGCGCCAGCACTCCCGGACAGTACTATGGCTACACCTTC.